The 27 T cell receptor beta chains given below trace back to one sample, sequenced in a study of blood T cell repertoires in COVID-19 (dated by TCRdb to the early 2020s). Library method: the immunoSEQ multiplex PCR assay. In its TCRdb copy, this immuneACCESS table keeps in-frame sequences only and misses some clones. Where compared with another copy, unresolved V genes explain less than half of these, and the others have no known cause. The sample data list about 250,000 clones, and 80% to 90% of these were observed just once. Of the sample, roughly 4% is held by the ten largest clones. Sequenced material: PBMCs or T cells enriched from blood (not recorded which). The origin of the receptors is a woman in her twenties or thirties who had recovered from COVID-19.

This chain uses TRBV18 with TRBJ2-7; 9 nucleotides align to TRBD1. J was trimmed by 7 bases and V by 4 bases; bases with no gene match: 17. This CDR3 region has 17 residues. Looked up from germline, CDR1 is KGHSH and CDR2 is LQKENI. This CDR3 reads CASSLLAEGTGSGEQYF. The CDR3 DNA sequence: TGTGCCAGCTCACTCCTGGCGGAGGGGACAGGGTCGGGAGAGCAGTACTTC.

The chain joins TRBV6-2 or TRBV6-3 to TRBJ2-7, with D possibly matching TRBD1 (5 bases). Germline V lookup: CDR1 MNHEY, CDR2 SVGEGT. Trimming took off 2 bases at V and 6 bases at J, with 14 bases between the two ends. The CDR3 extends over 14 amino acids. This CDR3 reads CASSYGARTREQYF. The DNA of the CDR3 is TGTGCCAGCAGTTACGGGGCTAGGACACGCGAGCAGTACTTC.

The chain carries TRBV9 and TRBJ2-3, with 8 bases identical to TRBD1. The CDR3 runs 14 residues. After removal of 3 bases from V and 6 bases from J, the junction contained 6 bases not matched to a gene. CDR1 SGDLS and CDR2 YYNGEE come from the germline V gene. The CDR3 spells CASSGQGIGDTQYF. In DNA form, the CDR3 reads TGTGCCAGCAGCGGACAGGGGATAGGGGATACGCAGTATTTT.

The gene calls are TRBV5-4 and TRBJ2-2; 10 nucleotides align to TRBD2. The germline CDR1 and CDR2 sequences are SGHNT and YYREEE (reference sequence). The CDR3 extends over 16 amino acids. The ends lost 4 bases at V and 1 base at J; junction bases unmatched: 4. The CDR3 is CASSTGLAVNTGELFF. The CDR3 DNA sequence: TGTGCCAGCAGCACAGGACTAGCGGTGAACACCGGGGAGCTGTTTTTT.

CDR3 DNA: TGTGCCAGCAGTACAACCGGGACTTCGTACAATGAGCAGTTCTTC. Translating it yields CASSTTGTSYNEQFF. This chain links TRBV28 with TRBJ2-1, with TRBD2 as a possible D gene (6 bases). With 5 bases removed from V and 4 bases from J, the gap between germline ends came to 15 bases. Germline loops: CDR1 MDHEN, CDR2 SYDVKM. This CDR3 has 15 residues.

The chain is built from TRBV30 and TRBJ1-6, with 8 positions matching TRBD1. Germline V gene data show CDR1 as GTSNPN and CDR2 as SVGIG (reference sequence). This CDR3 has 18 amino acids. The CDR3 DNA is TGTGCTGGGAGAGAGAGGGGGACCGGACAGGGCGTTCGTTCACCCCTCCACTTT. It yields the protein CAGRERGTGQGVRSPLHF.

The chain recombines TRBV7-6 with TRBJ2-5, with 8 bases that match TRBD1. CDR1 SGHVS and CDR2 FNYEAQ come from the germline V gene. The CDR3 length is 18 residues. J gave up 7 bases and V 1 base, and 17 bases lay outside the gene matches. The CDR3 protein is CASSLVDSPRTGRGTQYF. CDR3 nucleotides: TGTGCCAGCAGCTTAGTAGATTCTCCTAGGACAGGGCGAGGGACCCAGTACTTC.

The chain uses TRBV5-5 and TRBJ1-3; no reliable D call. Trimming pared 0 bases from V and 3 bases from J, leaving 7 bases between. Germline assignment: CDR1 SGHKS and CDR2 YYEKEE (reference sequence). The CDR3 has 14 amino acids. CDR3 in amino acids: CASSLASLGNTIYF. The CDR3, as DNA: TGTGCCAGCAGCTTGGCCAGTCTTGGAAACACCATATATTTT. Full variable domain (missing parts from reference TRBV5-5 and TRBJ1-3): DAGVTQSPTHLIKTRGQQVTLRCSPISGHKSVSWYQQVLGQGPQFIFQYYEKEERGRGNFPDRFSARQFPNYSSELNVNALLLGDSALYLCASSLASLGNTIYFGEGSWLTVV.

This clone was seen more than once but under ten times. The chain combines TRBV2 with TRBJ1-1, with TRBD1 identical over 7 bases. Germline trimming cut 5 bases from V and 0 bases from J; bases unmatched to any gene: 3. Germline V gene data show CDR1 as SNHLY and CDR2 as FYNNEI. This CDR3 is 14 amino acids long. CDR3 region: CASSTTGLNTEAFF. The CDR3 DNA reads TGTGCCAGCAGTACGACAGGGTTGAACACTGAAGCTTTCTTT.

This clone has just a few counts. The chain has TRBV3-1 (or the pseudogene TRBV3-2) and TRBJ1-2; TRBD1 matches at 7 bases. Germline V gene lookup returns CDR1 LGHDT and CDR2 YNNKEL (reference sequence). V shed 4 bases and J 0 bases; nucleotides not matched to a gene: 5. The CDR3 totals 15 residues. CDR3 residues: CASSPGTEANYGYTF. The CDR3 nucleotides read TGTGCCAGCAGCCCGGGGACAGAAGCTAACTATGGCTACACCTTC.

The genes are TRBV6-5 and TRBJ1-1; a weak D match, TRBD1 (6 bases). The CDR3 has 12 amino acids. The V end lost 10 bases, the J end lost 0 bases, and 9 bases lay between the germline ends. The V gene's germline CDR1 is MNHEY and CDR2 SVGAGI. DNA of the CDR3: TGTGCCATCGGACAGCTGAACACTGAAGCTTTCTTT. Protein sequence: CAIGQLNTEAFF.

The J gene is TRBJ2-3, the V gene TRBV24-1, with D hard to call. The CDR3 length is 13 residues. V was cut by 5 bases and J by 4 bases, with 9 bases left in between. CDR1 is KGHDR, CDR2 SFDVKD, per germline. Here the CDR3 reads CATSASLPDTQYF. The CDR3 nucleotides read TGTGCCACCAGTGCCAGTCTTCCAGATACGCAGTATTTT.

This rearrangement joins TRBV5-6 to TRBJ1-1, with D perhaps matching TRBD1 (5 bases). The CDR3 contains 13 residues. V was pared by 2 bases and J by 1 base, with 6 bases between. Germline values: CDR1 SGHDT, CDR2 YYEEEE. The CDR3 DNA follows: TGTGCCAGCAGCTTTCAGGGGAACACTGAAGCTTTCTTT. Its translation is CASSFQGNTEAFF.

The J gene is TRBJ1-2, the V gene TRBV5-1; 11 bases line up with TRBD1. The CDR3 length is 15 residues. The V gene end was trimmed by 3 bases and the J gene end by 7 bases; junction bases not matched to a gene: 8. Per the germline V gene, CDR1 is SGHRS and CDR2 is YFSETQ. The DNA for the CDR3 is TGCGCCAGCAGCTACATCGGACAGGGGGCGCTTGGCTACACCTTC. Translation: CASSYIGQGALGYTF.

The genes are TRBV7-9 and TRBJ2-7; maybe TRBD2 (5 bases). CDR3 length: 14 residues. CDR1 and CDR2 from the germline V gene are SEHNR and FQNEAQ (reference sequence). Deletions cut 4 bases from V and 3 bases from J, with 13 bases between. CDR3 in amino acids: CASSWTGGGYEQYF. The CDR3 DNA sequence: TGTGCCAGCAGCTGGACTGGCGGCGGCTACGAGCAGTACTTC. Combining the CDR3 with reference TRBV7-9 and TRBJ2-7 gives the whole variable domain DTGVSQNPRHKITKRGQNVTFRCDPISEHNRLYWYRQTLGQGPEFLTYFQNEAQLEKSRLLSDRFSAERPKGSFSTLEIQRTEQGDSAMYLCASSWTGGGYEQYFGPGTRLTVT.

The V call is TRBV6-5, the J call TRBJ2-7; 7 bases agree with TRBD1. The CDR3 is 14 amino acids. The germline CDR1 and CDR2 sequences are MNHEY and SVGAGI. With V trimmed by 5 bases and J by 5 bases, 9 bases remained unmatched. CDR3 region: CASSPRTGQHEQYF. The CDR3 DNA reads TGTGCCAGCAGTCCCAGGACAGGTCAGCACGAGCAGTACTTC.

The V call is TRBV6-5, the J call TRBJ2-3, with D hard to call. The CDR3 has 13 amino acids. V gave up 6 bases and J gave up 0 bases, with 7 bases separating them. CDR1 MNHEY and CDR2 SVGAGI come from the germline V gene. DNA for the CDR3: TGTGCCAGCAGACAGTATAGCACAGATACGCAGTATTTT. Its translation is CASRQYSTDTQYF.

The chain uses TRBV7-9 and TRBJ2-5, with TRBD1 identical over 7 bases. J was trimmed by 5 bases and V by 2 bases; bases with no gene match: 8. CDR1 is SEHNR, CDR2 FQNEAQ, per germline (reference sequence). CDR3 length: 15 residues. The CDR3 spells CASSLTDRLWETQYF. For the CDR3, the DNA is TGTGCCAGCAGCTTAACGGACAGGTTATGGGAGACCCAGTACTTC.

This chain links TRBV6-5 with TRBJ1-1, with 11 nucleotides matching TRBD1. V trimming: 6 bases; J trimming: 8 bases; junction bases outside the gene matches: 8. The CDR3 has 14 amino acids. The germline CDR1 and CDR2 sequences are MNHEY and SVGAGI. The CDR3 here is CASRFLGQGAEAFF. The CDR3 bases are TGTGCCAGCAGATTTCTTGGACAGGGGGCCGAAGCTTTCTTT.

This clone came up once. This chain uses TRBV12-3 or TRBV12-4 with TRBJ1-1; D is perhaps TRBD1 (5 bases). V dropped 4 bases and J dropped 1 base, with 7 bases sitting between them. The CDR3 extends over 13 amino acids. Written as DNA, the CDR3 is TGTGCCAGCAGTTACCAGGGGAACACTGAAGCTTTCTTT. Encoded protein: CASSYQGNTEAFF.

The V and J genes are TRBV19 and TRBJ2-1, with 12 bases matching TRBD2. V was clipped by 3 bases and J by 12 bases; unmatched bases: 15. The CDR3 covers 17 residues. CDR1 and CDR2 from the germline V gene are LNHDA and SQIVND (reference sequence). The CDR3 DNA reads as TGTGCCAGTAGTATCTCCTCCGGGACTAGCGGGCGGGAGGGGCAGTTCTTC. It is translated as CASSISSGTSGREGQFF.

The chain carries TRBV11-2 and TRBJ2-1; 7 bases fit TRBD1. The V gene's germline CDR1 is SGHAT and CDR2 FQNNGV. V lost 5 bases and J lost 7; bases outside the gene matches: 8. The CDR3 has 14 residues. CDR3 in amino acids: CASSPRTGWNEQFF. The CDR3 bases are TGTGCCAGCAGCCCACGGACAGGCTGGAATGAGCAGTTCTTC.

V is TRBV19 and J is TRBJ2-5, with D possibly TRBD1 on 6 matching bases. The CDR3 contains 13 residues. The V end lost 9 bases, the J end lost 3 bases, and 14 bases lay between the germline ends. CDR1 is LNHDA, CDR2 SQIVND, per germline (reference sequence). This chain's CDR3 is CASAPDREETQYF. The CDR3 DNA reads TGTGCCAGCGCCCCGGACAGAGAAGAGACCCAGTACTTC.

This clone was seen a handful of times. The chain links TRBV6-2 or TRBV6-3 to TRBJ2-7; perhaps TRBD2 as D (6 bases). Germline-derived CDR1 and CDR2 are MNHEY and SVGEGT. The CDR3 covers 14 residues. V was trimmed by 2 bases and J by 5 bases, leaving 13 bases between them. CDR3 region: CASSYVPGANEQYF. CDR3 sequence (DNA): TGTGCCAGCAGTTACGTTCCGGGAGCAAACGAGCAGTACTTC.

V and J are TRBV27 and TRBJ2-1; D remains ambiguous. Germline V gene sequence: CDR1 MNHEY, CDR2 SMNVEV (reference sequence). Trimming left V 0 bases short and J 5 bases short, with 17 bases between. The CDR3 totals 17 residues. In DNA, the CDR3 is TGTGCCAGCAGTTTATCCCCTCTATATCGACTTAACAATGAGCAGTTCTTC. It yields the protein CASSLSPLYRLNNEQFF.

V is TRBV7-7 and J is TRBJ2-2; the D gene is possibly TRBD2 (5 bases). V lost 2 bases to trimming and J lost 5 bases, with 15 bases between them. The CDR3 covers 16 residues. Germline V lookup: CDR1 SSHAT, CDR2 FNYEAQ (reference sequence). CDR3 coding DNA: TGTGCCAGCAGCTTACTCCCAGGAGGTTATACCGGGGAGCTGTTTTTT. Its translation: CASSLLPGGYTGELFF. Full variable domain (rest looked up from reference TRBV7-7 and TRBJ2-2): GAGVSQSPRYKVTKRGQDVTLRCDPISSHATLYWYQQALGQGPEFLTYFNYEAQPDKSGLPSDRFSAERPEGSISTLTIQRTEQRDSAMYRCASSLLPGGYTGELFFGEGSRLTVL.

The V call is TRBV6-4, the J call TRBJ1-1; D not resolved. V lost 4 bases and J lost 9, with 9 bases in between. The CDR3 loop spans 11 amino acids. The germline gives CDR1 MRHNA, CDR2 SNTAGT. This chain's CDR3 is CASSAGSKAFF. DNA of the CDR3: TGTGCCAGCAGTGCCGGGTCGAAAGCTTTCTTT.